Below, one TCR beta chain is given with its context. This sample is part of a study of control samples from healthy donors and cancer patients. Deletions cut 6 bases from V and 1 base from J, with 12 bases between. This CDR3 contains 15 residues. CDR1 is SNHLY and CDR2 is FYNNEI in the germline V gene. Sequenced by immunoSEQ multiplex PCR; TCRdb stores in-frame clones only, minus some. The sample has about 98,000 clones, approximately 90% seen once. This TCR derives from a woman aged 18-29 years in good health. J is TRBJ1-4 and V is TRBV2; no reliable D call. Sequencing used blood. The CDR3: CASSGQVLTNEKLFF. The DNA of the CDR3 is TGTGCCAGCAGCGGTCAGGTGTTAACTAATGAAAAACTGTTTTTT.